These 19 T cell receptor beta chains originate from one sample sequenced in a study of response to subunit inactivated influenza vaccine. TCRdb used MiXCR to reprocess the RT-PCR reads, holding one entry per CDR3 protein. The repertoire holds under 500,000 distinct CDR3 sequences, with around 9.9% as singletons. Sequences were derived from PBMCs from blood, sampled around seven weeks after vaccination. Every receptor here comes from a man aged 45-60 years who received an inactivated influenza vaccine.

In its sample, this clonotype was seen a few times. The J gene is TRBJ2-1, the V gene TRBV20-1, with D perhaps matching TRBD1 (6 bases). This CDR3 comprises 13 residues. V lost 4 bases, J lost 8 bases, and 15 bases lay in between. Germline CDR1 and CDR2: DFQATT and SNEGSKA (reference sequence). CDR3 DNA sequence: TGCAGTGCTAAGGGGGTAGGTAGAGATGAGCAGTTCTTC. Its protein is CSAKGVGRDEQFF.

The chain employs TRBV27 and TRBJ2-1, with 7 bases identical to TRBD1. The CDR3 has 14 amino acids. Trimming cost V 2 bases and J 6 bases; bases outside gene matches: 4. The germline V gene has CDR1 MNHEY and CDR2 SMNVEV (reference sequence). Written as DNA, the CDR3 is TGTGCCAGCAGTTTAAGAGGGGGCCCCAATGAGCAGTTCTTC. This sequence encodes CASSLRGGPNEQFF.

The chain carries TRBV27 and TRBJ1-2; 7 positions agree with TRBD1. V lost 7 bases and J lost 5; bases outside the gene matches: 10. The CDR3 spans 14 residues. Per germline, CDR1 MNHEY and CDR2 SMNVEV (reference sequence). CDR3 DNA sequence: TGTGCCAGCAAAATGACAGGGATTGATTATGGCTACACCTTC. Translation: CASKMTGIDYGYTF.

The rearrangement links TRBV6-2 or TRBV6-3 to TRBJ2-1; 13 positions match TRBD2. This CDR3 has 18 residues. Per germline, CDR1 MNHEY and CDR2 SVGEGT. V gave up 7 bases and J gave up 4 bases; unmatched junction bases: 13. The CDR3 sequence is CASTGLAGTPSPYNEQFF. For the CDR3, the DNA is TGTGCCAGCACGGGACTAGCGGGAACTCCTTCACCATACAATGAGCAGTTCTTC.

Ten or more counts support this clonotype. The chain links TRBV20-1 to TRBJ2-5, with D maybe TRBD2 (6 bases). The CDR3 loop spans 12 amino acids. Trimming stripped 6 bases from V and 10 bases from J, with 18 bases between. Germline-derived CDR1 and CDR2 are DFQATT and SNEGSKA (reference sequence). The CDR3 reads CSAPGTPEGQYF. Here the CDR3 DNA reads TGCAGTGCCCCTGGGACTCCCGAGGGCCAGTACTTC.

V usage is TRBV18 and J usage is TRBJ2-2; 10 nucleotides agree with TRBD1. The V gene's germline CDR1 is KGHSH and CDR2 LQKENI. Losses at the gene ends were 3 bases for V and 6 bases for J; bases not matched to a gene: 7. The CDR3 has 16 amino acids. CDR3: CASSPADRGSSGELFF. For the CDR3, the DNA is TGTGCCAGCTCACCTGCGGACAGGGGGTCTTCCGGGGAGCTGTTTTTT. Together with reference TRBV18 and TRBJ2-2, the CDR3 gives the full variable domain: NAGVMQNPRHLVRRRGQEARLRCSPMKGHSHVYWYRQLPEEGLKFMVYLQKENIIDESGMPKERFSAEFPKEGPSILRIQQVVRGDSAAYFCASSPADRGSSGELFFGEGSRLTVL.

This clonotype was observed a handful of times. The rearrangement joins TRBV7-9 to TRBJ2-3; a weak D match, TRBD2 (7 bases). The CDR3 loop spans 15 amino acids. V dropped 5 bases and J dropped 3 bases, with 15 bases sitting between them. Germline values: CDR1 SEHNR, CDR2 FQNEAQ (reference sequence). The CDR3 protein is CASSRGAGLTDTQYF. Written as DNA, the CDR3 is TGTGCCAGCAGCCGGGGGGCAGGACTGACAGATACGCAGTATTTT.

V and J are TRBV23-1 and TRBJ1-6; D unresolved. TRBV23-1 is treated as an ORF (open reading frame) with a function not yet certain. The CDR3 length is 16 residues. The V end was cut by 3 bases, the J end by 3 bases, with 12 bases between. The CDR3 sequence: CASSHSTRDYNSPLHF. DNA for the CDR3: TGCGCCAGCAGTCATTCTACCCGGGACTATAATTCACCCCTCCACTTT.

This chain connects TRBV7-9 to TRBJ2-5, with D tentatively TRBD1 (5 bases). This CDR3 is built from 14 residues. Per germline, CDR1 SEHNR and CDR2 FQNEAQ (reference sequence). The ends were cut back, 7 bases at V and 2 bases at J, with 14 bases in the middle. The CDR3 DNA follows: TGTGCCAGCAACCCCGTCCAGGGACAAGAGACCCAGTACTTC. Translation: CASNPVQGQETQYF.

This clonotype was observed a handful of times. The CDR3, as DNA: TGTGCCAGCAGCCAAGAGGGCCTGGCCTACAATGAGCAGTTCTTC. It specifies CASSQEGLAYNEQFF. The rearrangement uses TRBV3-1 and TRBJ2-1, with no clear D. The germline gives CDR1 LGHDT, CDR2 YNNKEL (reference sequence). The CDR3 totals 15 residues. With 0 bases removed from V and 2 bases from J, the gap between germline ends came to 8 bases.

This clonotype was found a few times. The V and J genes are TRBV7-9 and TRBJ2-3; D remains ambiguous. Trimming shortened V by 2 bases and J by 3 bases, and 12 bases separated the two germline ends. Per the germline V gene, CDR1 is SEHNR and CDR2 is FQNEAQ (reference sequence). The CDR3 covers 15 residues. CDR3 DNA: TGTGCCAGCAGCTTACTCAGGTTATTAACAGATACGCAGTATTTT. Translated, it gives CASSLLRLLTDTQYF.

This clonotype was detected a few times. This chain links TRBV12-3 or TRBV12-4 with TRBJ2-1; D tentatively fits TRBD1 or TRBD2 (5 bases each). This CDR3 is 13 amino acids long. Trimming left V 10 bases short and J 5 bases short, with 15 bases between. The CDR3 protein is CATLIGTHNEQFF. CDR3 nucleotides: TGTGCCACACTAATCGGGACCCACAATGAGCAGTTCTTC.

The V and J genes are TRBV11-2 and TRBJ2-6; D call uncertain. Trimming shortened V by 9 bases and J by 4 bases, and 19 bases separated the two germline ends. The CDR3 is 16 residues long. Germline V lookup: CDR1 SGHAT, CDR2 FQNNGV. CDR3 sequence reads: CASSTTRTSGANVLTF. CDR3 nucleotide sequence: TGTGCCAGTAGTACGACCCGGACGTCCGGGGCCAACGTCCTGACTTTC.

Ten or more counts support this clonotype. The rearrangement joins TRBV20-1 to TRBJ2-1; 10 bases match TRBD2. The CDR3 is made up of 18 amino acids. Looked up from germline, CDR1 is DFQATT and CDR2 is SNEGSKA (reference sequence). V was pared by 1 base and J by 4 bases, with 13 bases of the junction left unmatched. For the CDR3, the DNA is TGCAGTGCTAGAGGAACACCCTCGAGCGGGAGGGAATACAATGAGCAGTTCTTC. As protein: CSARGTPSSGREYNEQFF.

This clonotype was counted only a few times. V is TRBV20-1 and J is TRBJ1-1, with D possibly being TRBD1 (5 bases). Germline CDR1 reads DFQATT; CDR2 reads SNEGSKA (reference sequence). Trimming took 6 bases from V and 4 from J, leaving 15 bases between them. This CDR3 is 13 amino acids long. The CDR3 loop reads CSASGGRATEAFF. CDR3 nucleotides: TGCAGTGCATCAGGCGGCAGGGCCACTGAAGCTTTCTTT.

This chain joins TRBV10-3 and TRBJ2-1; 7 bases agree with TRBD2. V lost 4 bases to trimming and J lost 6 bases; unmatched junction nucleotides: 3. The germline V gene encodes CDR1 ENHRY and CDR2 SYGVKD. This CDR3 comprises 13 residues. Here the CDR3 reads CAISAERGNEQFF. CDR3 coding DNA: TGTGCCATCAGTGCCGAGCGGGGCAATGAGCAGTTCTTC.

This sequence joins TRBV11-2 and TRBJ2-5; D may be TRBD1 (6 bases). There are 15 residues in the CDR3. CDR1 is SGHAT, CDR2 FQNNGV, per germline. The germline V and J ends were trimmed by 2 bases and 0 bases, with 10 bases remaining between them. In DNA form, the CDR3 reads TGTGCCAGCAGCTTACAGGGGTACTACCAAGAGACCCAGTACTTC. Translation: CASSLQGYYQETQYF.

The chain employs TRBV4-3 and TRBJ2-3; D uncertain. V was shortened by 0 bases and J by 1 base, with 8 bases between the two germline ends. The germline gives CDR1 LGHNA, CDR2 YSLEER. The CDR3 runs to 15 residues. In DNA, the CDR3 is TGCGCCAGCAGCCAAGAGAGGTGGGGCACAGATACGCAGTATTTT. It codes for CASSQERWGTDTQYF.

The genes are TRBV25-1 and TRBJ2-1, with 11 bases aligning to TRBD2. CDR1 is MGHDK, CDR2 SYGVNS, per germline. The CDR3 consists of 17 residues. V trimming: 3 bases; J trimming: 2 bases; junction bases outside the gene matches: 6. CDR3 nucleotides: TGTGCCAGCAGTGACCCCCTTAGCGGGGGGGCCTACAATGAGCAGTTCTTC. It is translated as CASSDPLSGGAYNEQFF.